The rows below give T cell receptor beta chains drawn from one sample of a study of cytomegalovirus exposure and HLA in healthy donors. Libraries were prepared by immunoSEQ multiplex PCR; TCRdb keeps only in-frame clonotypes and omits some of them. The table includes around 150,000 clones, about four fifths detected once. Sequencing was done on a sample of PBMCs. The receptors originated from a male donor in good health and CMV-seronegative. CDR3s include the opening cysteine and the closing phenylalanine or tryptophan. A D gene is named only where the DNA matches it firmly. Size values are once, few and many counts, or a class for expanded clones, and some rows have none.

D gene | J gene | V gene | clone size | CDR3 DNA | CDR3 protein
TRBD1 | TRBJ1-5 | TRBV19 | NA | TGTGCCAGTAGGGACAGGCCCCAATGGGAGCCCCAGCATTTT | CASRDRPQWEPQHF
NA | TRBJ1-5 | TRBV19 | few | TGTGCCAGTAGTATCCCCGACAGGCCGAATCAGCCCCAGCATTTT | CASSIPDRPNQPQHF
TRBD2 | TRBJ2-7 | TRBV11-2 | few | TGTGCCAGCAGCCGTAGCGGGGGGCAGGGCGAGCAGTACTTC | CASSRSGGQGEQYF
TRBD1 | TRBJ1-5 | TRBV6-1 | NA | TGTGCCAGCATGAGTCGCAGGGGGGGCAATCAGCCCCAGCATTTT | CASMSRRGGNQPQHF
NA | TRBJ1-5 | TRBV15 | NA | TGTGCCACCAGCAGAGATCAGGGGATTGGCAATCAGCCCCAGCATTTT | CATSRDQGIGNQPQHF
TRBD1 | TRBJ1-1 | TRBV2 | NA | TGTGCCAGCCGCCCCGGGACAGCCGGATTGAACACTGAAGCTTTCTTT | CASRPGTAGLNTEAFF
TRBD2 | TRBJ2-3 | TRBV11-2 | NA | TGTGCCAGCAGAGCTGGACTAGACCCTCTCACAGATACGCAGTATTTT | CASRAGLDPLTDTQYF
TRBD1 | TRBJ2-5 | TRBV18 | NA | TGTGCCAGCTCACCACGGACAGGCGAAAAAGAGACCCAGTACTTC | CASSPRTGEKETQYF
NA | TRBJ2-7 | TRBV7-9 | NA | TGTGCCAGCAGCTTAGCGATGAGTCGGGCGGAGGGGGAGCAGTACTTC | CASSLAMSRAEGEQYF
TRBD1 | TRBJ1-2 | TRBV6-5 | NA | TGTGCCAGCAGGGGAATACAGGGGACAGGTGGCTACACCTTC | CASRGIQGTGGYTF
TRBD1 | TRBJ1-4 | TRBV11-2 | NA | TGTGCCAGCAGCTTATCTGCAGGGGGGGAAAAACTGTTTTTT | CASSLSAGGEKLFF
TRBD1 | TRBJ2-3 | TRBV2 | NA | TGTGCCAGCAGTGCCCGACCCGGACAGGGGCCCACAGATACGCAGTATTTT | CASSARPGQGPTDTQYF
NA | TRBJ2-6 | TRBV9 | NA | TGTGCCAGCAGCGTTACTTCTGGGGCCAACGTCCTGACTTTC | CASSVTSGANVLTF
NA | TRBJ2-1 | TRBV15 | NA | TGTGCCACCAGCAGAGATACGGGATACAATGAGCAGTTCTTC | CATSRDTGYNEQFF
NA | TRBJ1-1 | TRBV4-1 | NA | TGCGCCAGCAGCCAAGAACCACGACAGGTGGAAGCTTTCTTT | CASSQEPRQVEAFF
NA | TRBJ2-5 | TRBV18 | NA | TGTGCCAGCTCACCGCAGGAGACCCAGTACTTC | CASSPQETQYF
TRBD1 | TRBJ1-2 | TRBV5-5 | NA | TGTGCCAGCAGCTGGGGGGACAGTGTTGGCTACACCTTC | CASSWGDSVGYTF
NA | TRBJ1-5 | TRBV4-3 | NA | TGCGCCAGCAGCCAAGAGTATGCAGGTCACTATCAGCCCCAGCATTTT | CASSQEYAGHYQPQHF
TRBD1 | TRBJ2-7 | TRBV2 | NA | TGTGCCAGCAGTGATCAGGGGGTGACCTACGAGCAGTACTTC | CASSDQGVTYEQYF
NA | TRBJ1-1 | TRBV4-1 | few | TGCGCCAGCAGCCAAGAAGATCGGGATTCTGAAGCTTTCTTT | CASSQEDRDSEAFF
NA | TRBJ1-5 | TRBV7-2 | NA | TGTGCCAGCAGCCCCCGGCAGGGCAATCAGCCCCAGCATTTT | CASSPRQGNQPQHF
TRBD1 | TRBJ1-1 | TRBV6-5 | NA | TGTGCCAGCAGAACTAGCGGGACAGTGAACACTGAAGCTTTCTTT | CASRTSGTVNTEAFF
TRBD1 | TRBJ2-2 | TRBV30 | NA | TGTGCCTGGGACAACCCGGGACAGGGGAGAGTCGGGGAGCTGTTTTTT | CAWDNPGQGRVGELFF
TRBD1 | TRBJ1-5 | TRBV18 | NA | TGTGCCAGCTCACCCTCTGGGACAGGGATCAATCAGCCCCAGCATTTT | CASSPSGTGINQPQHF
NA | TRBJ1-5 | TRBV6-5 | few | TGTGCCAGCAGTTACTCGAGCGGGAGTCAGCCCCAGCATTTT | CASSYSSGSQPQHF
TRBD1 | TRBJ1-4 | TRBV11-3 | few | TGTGCCAGCAGCTTCTCGACAGGGGGTGAAAAACTGTTTTTT | CASSFSTGGEKLFF
NA | TRBJ2-7 | TRBV7-2 | NA | TGTGCCAGCAGCTTAGAGGGGCGGGGAATTTACTTC | CASSLEGRGIYF
NA | TRBJ1-3 | TRBV7-9 | NA | TGTGCCAGCAGCTACCCAGATGGAAACACCATATATTTT | CASSYPDGNTIYF
NA | TRBJ2-3 | TRBV21-1 | few | TGTGCCAGCAGCAACACCAAAGCGGGGGGAAGCACAGATACGCAGTATTTT | CASSNTKAGGSTDTQYF
NA | TRBJ2-3 | TRBV7-8 | NA | TGTGCCAGCAGCTTAGGAATAGCTCATACGCAGTATTTT | CASSLGIAHTQYF
TRBD2 | TRBJ2-1 | TRBV7-9 | NA | TGTGCCAGCAGCTCTATGGCGGGGGGCTACAATGAGCAGTTCTTC | CASSSMAGGYNEQFF
NA | TRBJ1-4 | TRBV7-9 | NA | TGTGCCAGCAGCGCGCCACAGGGTCTAACTAATGAAAAACTGTTTTTT | CASSAPQGLTNEKLFF
TRBD1 | TRBJ1-1 | TRBV7-2 | NA | TGTGCCAGCAGCGCAACCTACAAGGGGGCAATAGCTGAAGCTTTCTTT | CASSATYKGAIAEAFF
NA | TRBJ1-5 | TRBV6-5 | few | TGTGCCAGCAGGGAGGACCCAGATCAGCCCCAGCATTTT | CASREDPDQPQHF
NA | TRBJ1-3 | TRBV4-3 | once | TGCGCCAGCAGCCAAGAAGGCGGACAAGGAAACACCATATATTTT | CASSQEGGQGNTIYF
NA | TRBJ1-3 | TRBV19 | NA | TGTGCCAGTAGTTGGAGGGCCTCCTCTGGAAACACCATATATTTT | CASSWRASSGNTIYF
NA | TRBJ1-1 | TRBV5-6 | NA | TGTGCCAGCAGCTTGGGAGTGACAGGTGAAGCTTTCTTT | CASSLGVTGEAFF
TRBD2 | TRBJ2-1 | TRBV7-2 | NA | TGTGCCAGCATCCCTCGAGGGAGTAGCGGGGGGGGGACCTACAATGAGCAGTTCTTC | CASIPRGSSGGGTYNEQFF
TRBD1 | TRBJ1-4 | TRBV18 | NA | TGTGCCAGCTCACCTCTCGACAGGGGAGGGGAAAAACTGTTTTTT | CASSPLDRGGEKLFF
NA | TRBJ1-6 | TRBV9 | NA | TGTGCCAGCAGCCCCTCACAGAATTCACCCCTCCACTTT | CASSPSQNSPLHF
NA | TRBJ1-5 | TRBV13 | NA | TGTGCCAGCAGCCTCGCCGGGGGAGACCCCGGTCACAATCAGCCCCAGCATTTT | CASSLAGGDPGHNQPQHF
NA | TRBJ1-6 | TRBV9 | NA | TGTGCCAGCAGCGTAGGCCAGGGTGATTCACCCCTCCACTTT | CASSVGQGDSPLHF
TRBD2 | TRBJ2-3 | TRBV7-2 | NA | TGTGCCAGCAGCGGGAGGGCAACAGATACGCAGTATTTT | CASSGRATDTQYF
NA | TRBJ1-5 | TRBV19 | NA | TGTGCCAGTAGTCCTGGGGGCCATCAGCCCCAGCATTTT | CASSPGGHQPQHF
TRBD2 | TRBJ2-3 | TRBV19 | NA | TGTGCCAGTAGTATAGGTTCCGGGGGGGCGGGGGATACGCAGTATTTT | CASSIGSGGAGDTQYF
NA | TRBJ1-1 | TRBV11-2 | NA | TGTGCCAGCAGCAGAAACTCCGGGGGCACTGAAGCTTTCTTT | CASSRNSGGTEAFF
NA | TRBJ2-3 | TRBV9 | NA | TGTGCCAGCAGCCCCCCCTTACTAGGAACCACAGATACGCAGTATTTT | CASSPPLLGTTDTQYF
NA | TRBJ2-1 | TRBV7-7 | NA | TGTGCTAGCAGCTTAGGGGGAGAGAATGAGCAGTTCTTC | CASSLGGENEQFF
NA | TRBJ1-3 | TRBV29-1 | once | TGCAGCGTTGTCCCAGGGGCTGGAAACACCATATATTTT | CSVVPGAGNTIYF
NA | TRBJ1-1 | TRBV7-2 | NA | TGTGCCAGCAGCCCTCGCGGGGGGGGAACTGAAGCTTTCTTT | CASSPRGGGTEAFF
NA | TRBJ2-5 | TRBV7-2 | NA | TGTGCCAGCAGCTTAAGGACTCGGGGGGAGACCCAGTACTTC | CASSLRTRGETQYF
NA | TRBJ1-1 | TRBV10-2 | NA | TGCGCCAGCAGGGTGAGAGGTTTGGGCACTGAAGCTTTCTTT | CASRVRGLGTEAFF